The clone carrying this T cell receptor (beta chain) has only a few counts. Its antigen is unknown. This record comes from a study of T cells after yellow fever vaccination. Study-level points and caveats: Abundant bulk-population clonotypes could contaminate the FACS-sorted repertoires. Reappearance after the booster was seen for most primary-vaccination clones, at more than 95% CD4 and 75% to 90% CD8.

The CDR3 covers 13 residues. The V and J ends lost 2 bases and 9 bases respectively, with 11 bases between them. Germline V CDR1 and CDR2: LGHNA, YSLEER. A universal primer site and UMIs were added as TCR cDNA was made by 5'RACE template switching. TCRdb reprocessed the 5' RACE reads with MiXCR, giving one entry per CDR3 protein. The repertoire has about 400,000 distinct CDR3 sequences, around 10% of them found once; the top ten carry roughly 18%. This rearrangement joins TRBV4-3 to TRBJ2-1; the D is unclear. Sequenced here: PBMCs, sampled on the day of the first yellow fever vaccination. The clonotype comes from a man aged 18 to 35 who received the YFV17D yellow fever vaccine. CDR3 residues: CASSQRVASEQFF. CDR3 coding DNA: TGCGCCAGCAGCCAACGAGTCGCGAGTGAGCAGTTCTTC.